The next 18 T cell receptor beta chains were all read from a single sample in a study of spatial heterogeneity in lung cancer (dated by TCRdb to between 2018 and 2020). Library generation was performed with 5' RACE. The sample was run on a NextSeq 500. The public reads were reprocessed in TCRdb via fastp at Q25 and MiXCR, keeping in-frame beta chains. Every distinct CDR3 protein forms one entry, paired with its most common genes and DNA. The sample table contains 100,000 to 120,000 distinct CDR3 sequences; only one count was recorded for less than 14% of them. The ten largest make up approximately 24% of the sample. The time point label for this specimen denotes: blood at routine non-recurrence follow-up after resection. The starting material was PBMCs, obtained at follow-up. The source of these receptors is a female donor with early-stage non-small cell lung cancer.

The CDR3 nucleotides are TGTGCCAGCAGCCGATATAAAAACACTGAAGCTTTCTTT. Protein product: CASSRYKNTEAFF. This rearrangement joins TRBV7-8 to TRBJ1-1; no clear D. Trimming took 5 bases from V and 2 from J, leaving 9 bases between them. Germline assignment: CDR1 SGHVS and CDR2 FQNEAQ. This CDR3 comprises 13 residues.

The rearrangement uses TRBV3-1 and TRBJ1-1; D is unclear. The ends were cut back, 1 base at V and 4 bases at J, with 16 bases in the middle. The CDR3 runs 16 residues. Germline lookup yields CDR1 LGHDT and CDR2 YNNKEL (reference sequence). CDR3 nucleotides: TGTGCCAGCAGCCAAGGGGCCGGACTGACTGTCACTGAAGCTTTCTTT. Its translation is CASSQGAGLTVTEAFF.

This chain links TRBV6-2 or TRBV6-3 with TRBJ2-2; possible D gene TRBD1, 6 bases. In germline, CDR1 is MNHEY, CDR2 SVGEGT. Trimming took 8 bases from V and 0 from J, leaving 10 bases between them. This CDR3 spans 14 amino acids. The CDR3 DNA reads TGTGCCAGCTCGGGGACACCGAACACCGGGGAGCTGTTTTTT. Translated: CASSGTPNTGELFF.

In this sample, this clonotype turned up many times. This chain joins TRBV28 and TRBJ2-5; D unresolved. CDR3 size: 12 residues. The V gene lost 11 bases and the J gene lost 1 base, with 11 bases spanning the gap. Germline CDR1 is MDHEN and CDR2 is SYDVKM. The CDR3 DNA reads TGTGCCTCTCGTCGCAGCCAAGAGACCCAGTACTTC. Protein sequence: CASRRSQETQYF.

This clonotype has just a few counts. DNA of the CDR3: TGTGCCAGCAGCCAAGGGGGGGCTGGAGATACGCAGTATTTT. Amino acid sequence: CASSQGGAGDTQYF. The chain recombines TRBV7-3 with TRBJ2-3; TRBD2 is a possible D gene (7 bases). Germline CDR1 and CDR2: SGHTA and FQGTGA. CDR3 length: 14 amino acids. Deletions cut 5 bases from V and 5 bases from J, with 14 bases between.

In this sample, this clonotype turned up many times. The DNA for the CDR3 is TGTGCCAGCAGTGAAACAGGGCTGGGTGGCTACACCTTC. Amino acids: CASSETGLGGYTF. J is TRBJ1-2 and V is TRBV6-1, with a possible D match to TRBD1 (6 bases). From germline, CDR1 is MNHNS and CDR2 SASEGT. CDR3 length: 13 amino acids. The ends were cut back, 2 bases at V and 7 bases at J, with 11 bases in the middle.

There are many counts of this clonotype. This chain connects TRBV6-6 to TRBJ2-7; unclear D gene. The germline V gene encodes CDR1 MNHNY and CDR2 SVGAGI (reference sequence). V lost 7 bases, J lost 0 bases, and 13 bases lay in between. The CDR3 covers 14 residues. As DNA, the CDR3 is TGTGCCAGCAATCCGGGCCTCAGCTCCTACGAGCAGTACTTC. Translating gives CASNPGLSSYEQYF.

The CDR3 loop is CATIRNGGLNYGYTF. CDR3 in DNA: TGTGCCACCATACGTAACGGTGGCCTGAACTATGGCTACACCTTC. J is TRBJ1-2 and V is TRBV28; no firm D call. This CDR3 is built from 15 residues. The germline V gene has CDR1 MDHEN and CDR2 SYDVKM. Trimming removed 10 bases at V and 2 bases at J, with 20 bases between.

The gene calls are TRBV20-1 and TRBJ1-1; D possibly corresponds to TRBD1 (5 bases). V lost 3 bases and J lost 9, with 8 bases in between. Per germline, CDR1 DFQATT and CDR2 SNEGSKA (reference sequence). This CDR3 has 10 amino acids. CDR3 DNA sequence: TGCAGTGCTAGCCAGGGAAAAGCTTTCTTT. Its protein product is CSASQGKAFF.

The rearrangement uses TRBV19 and TRBJ1-2; D unresolved. The CDR3 runs to 16 residues. Between the trimmed V and J ends, which lost 3 bases and 4 bases, there was a span of 18 bases. Germline V CDR1 and CDR2: LNHDA, SQIVND (reference sequence). Written as DNA, the CDR3 is TGTGCCAGTAGTATTTTCAGCACCGTGTTTCCCTATGGCTACACCTTC. It is translated as CASSIFSTVFPYGYTF.

This clonotype was counted a few times. The chain carries TRBV7-6 and TRBJ1-6; unclear D gene. The germline V gene has CDR1 SGHVS and CDR2 FNYEAQ. The CDR3 is made up of 16 amino acids. Trimming cost V 1 base and J 13 bases, with 20 bases left between them. CDR3 residues: CASSLERPPRPSPLHF. The CDR3 bases are TGTGCCAGCAGCTTAGAACGGCCACCGAGACCTTCCCCCCTCCACTTT.

This chain uses TRBV5-1 with TRBJ2-2, with D possibly being TRBD2 (6 bases). V dropped 0 bases and J dropped 1 base, with 7 bases sitting between them. This CDR3 contains 15 residues. CDR1 is SGHRS, CDR2 YFSETQ, per germline. The CDR3 bases are TGCGCCAGCAGCTTGGCGGGAGTGAACACCGGGGAGCTGTTTTTT. This encodes CASSLAGVNTGELFF.

The rearrangement links TRBV3-1 to TRBJ2-1; 15 positions match TRBD2. The CDR3 sequence is 17 residues long. CDR1 is LGHDT, CDR2 YNNKEL, per germline (reference sequence). Trimming at V came to 2 bases and at J to 8 bases, leaving 7 bases not matched to a gene. The CDR3 sequence: CASSQSRTSGRGYEQFF. The CDR3 DNA follows: TGTGCCAGCAGCCAATCGCGGACTAGCGGGAGGGGTTATGAGCAGTTCTTC.

The rearrangement uses TRBV5-6 and TRBJ2-5; TRBD2 aligns across 7 bases. This CDR3 contains 15 residues. Trimming at V came to 3 bases and at J to 5 bases, leaving 10 bases not matched to a gene. The germline gives CDR1 SGHDT, CDR2 YYEEEE. The CDR3 coding sequence is TGTGCCAGCAGCTGGGGCGGGAGCTCCCGTGAGACCCAGTACTTC. This codes for CASSWGGSSRETQYF.

This clonotype has more than one count but fewer than ten. CDR3: CASSLARAGRGVNEQFF. Written as DNA, the CDR3 is TGTGCCAGCAGCTTAGCGAGAGCGGGAAGGGGTGTCAATGAGCAGTTCTTC. The chain links TRBV7-9 to TRBJ2-1, with 7 nucleotides matching TRBD2. CDR1 is SEHNR, CDR2 FQNEAQ, per germline (reference sequence). This CDR3 contains 17 residues. V was clipped by 0 bases and J by 6 bases; unmatched bases: 11.

This clonotype was found many times. The chain uses TRBV7-8 and TRBJ1-2, with D uncertain. The CDR3 is 14 amino acids. Per the germline V gene, CDR1 is SGHVS and CDR2 is FQNEAQ. The V end was cut by 0 bases, the J end by 8 bases, with 13 bases between. The CDR3 DNA is TGTGCCAGCAGCTTAGCGGCCCCCCGGGAGGGCTACACCTTC. Its protein is CASSLAAPREGYTF.

V gene TRBV10-3 combines with J gene TRBJ2-1; TRBD2 matches 15 bases. Germline V gene lookup returns CDR1 ENHRY and CDR2 SYGVKD. V shed 10 bases, J shed 2 bases, and the junction held 9 bases outside the gene matches. CDR3 length equals 17 residues. CDR3 nucleotide sequence: TGTGCCAGTGAGATCGGACTAGCGGGAGGGACCTACAATGAGCAGTTCTTC. Protein: CASEIGLAGGTYNEQFF.

This CDR3 is CARSFRAEYSGANVLTF. For the CDR3, the DNA is TGTGCCAGAAGCTTCCGCGCTGAATACTCTGGGGCCAACGTCCTGACTTTC. The chain is built from TRBV5-3 and TRBJ2-6; D gene ambiguous. TRBV5-3 is reported as an ORF; its role is uncertain. This CDR3 has 17 residues. V was cut by 2 bases and J by 0 bases, with 12 bases left in between.